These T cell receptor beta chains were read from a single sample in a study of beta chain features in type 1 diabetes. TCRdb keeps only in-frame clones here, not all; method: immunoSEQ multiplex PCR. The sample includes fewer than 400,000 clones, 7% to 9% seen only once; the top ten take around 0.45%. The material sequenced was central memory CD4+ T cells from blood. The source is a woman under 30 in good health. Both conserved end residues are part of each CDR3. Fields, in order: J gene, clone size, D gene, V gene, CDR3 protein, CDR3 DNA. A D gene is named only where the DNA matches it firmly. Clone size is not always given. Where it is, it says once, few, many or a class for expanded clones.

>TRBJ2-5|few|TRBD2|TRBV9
CASSQTSGRDETQYF
TGTGCCAGCAGCCAGACTAGCGGGAGGGACGAGACCCAGTACTTC
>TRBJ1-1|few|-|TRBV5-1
CASSLGSGGWNTEAFF
TGCGCCAGCAGCTTGGGTAGTGGGGGCTGGAACACTGAAGCTTTCTTT
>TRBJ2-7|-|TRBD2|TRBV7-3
CASSPAGAPHYEQYF
TGTGCCAGCAGCCCAGCGGGGGCTCCCCACTACGAGCAGTACTTC
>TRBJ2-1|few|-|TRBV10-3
CAISDGASLEQFF
TGTGCCATCAGTGACGGGGCTAGCCTGGAGCAGTTCTTC
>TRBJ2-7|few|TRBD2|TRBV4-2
CASSQLAGAAYEQYF
TGTGCCAGCAGCCAACTAGCGGGAGCGGCCTACGAGCAGTACTTC
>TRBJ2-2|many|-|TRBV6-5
CASSKIDRNTGELFF
TGTGCCAGCAGTAAAATCGACAGGAATACCGGGGAGCTGTTTTTT
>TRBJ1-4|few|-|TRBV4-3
CASSQDLGLNEKLFF
TGCGCCAGCAGCCAAGATCTTGGGCTGAATGAAAAACTGTTTTTT
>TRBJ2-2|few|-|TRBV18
CASSPGVMAGELFF
TGTGCCAGCTCACCGGGGGTGATGGCCGGGGAGCTGTTTTTT
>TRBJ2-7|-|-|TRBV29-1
CSVGTGTFSYEQYF
TGCAGCGTTGGCACCGGGACATTCTCCTACGAGCAGTACTTC
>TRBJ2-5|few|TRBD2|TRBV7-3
CASSLGLAEETQYF
TGTGCCAGCAGCTTAGGACTAGCAGAAGAGACCCAGTACTTC
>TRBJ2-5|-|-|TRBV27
CASSLKARETQYF
TGTGCCAGCAGTTTAAAGGCCAGGGAGACCCAGTACTTC
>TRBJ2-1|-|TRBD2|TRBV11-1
CASSSLAGGHYNEQFF
TGTGCCAGCAGCTCTTTAGCGGGAGGGCACTACAATGAGCAGTTCTTC
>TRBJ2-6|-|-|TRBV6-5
CASTYRAGANVLTF
TGTGCCAGCACCTACAGGGCTGGGGCCAACGTCCTGACTTTC
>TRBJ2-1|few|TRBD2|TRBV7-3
CASSPRDGRDIFF
TGTGCCAGCAGCCCCCGGGACGGGAGGGACATCTTCTTC
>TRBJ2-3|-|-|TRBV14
CASSPNPTTTDTQYF
TGTGCCAGCAGCCCGAACCCGACAACCACAGATACGCAGTATTTT
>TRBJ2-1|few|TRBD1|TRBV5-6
CASSGMKTGGSSYNEQFF
TGTGCCAGCAGCGGGATGAAGACAGGGGGTAGCTCCTACAATGAGCAGTTCTTC
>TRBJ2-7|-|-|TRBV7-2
CASSLVRGFYEQYF
TGTGCCAGCAGCTTAGTACGAGGATTCTACGAGCAGTACTTC
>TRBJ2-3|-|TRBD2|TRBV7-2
CASSFSERERRYF
TGTGCCAGCAGCTTCTCCGAGCGGGAGCGAAGGTATTTT
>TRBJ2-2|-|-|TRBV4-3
CASSHYEQRGTGELFF
TGCGCCAGCAGCCATTACGAGCAACGTGGGACCGGGGAGCTGTTTTTT
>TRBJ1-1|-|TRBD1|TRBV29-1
CSVIRTGYNTEAFF
TGCAGCGTCATACGGACAGGATACAACACTGAAGCTTTCTTT
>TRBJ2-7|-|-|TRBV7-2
CASSPRGGPGEQYF
TGTGCCAGCAGCCCCCGCGGTGGGCCGGGAGAGCAGTACTTC
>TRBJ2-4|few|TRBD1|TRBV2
CASRRGPAKNIQYF
TGTGCCAGCAGGAGGGGGCCGGCCAAAAACATTCAGTACTTC
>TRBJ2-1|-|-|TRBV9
CASSDGRSSYNEQFF
TGTGCCAGCAGCGACGGACGGAGCTCCTACAATGAGCAGTTCTTC
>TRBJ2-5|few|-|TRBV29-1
CSVDLQASQTQYF
TGCAGCGTTGATTTACAGGCCTCTCAAACCCAGTACTTC
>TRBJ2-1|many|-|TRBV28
CASRLRVANEQFF
TGTGCCAGCAGGCTGAGAGTTGCCAATGAGCAGTTCTTC
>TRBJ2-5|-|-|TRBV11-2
CASSYQGRETQYF
TGTGCCAGCAGCTACCAGGGGCGGGAGACCCAGTACTTC
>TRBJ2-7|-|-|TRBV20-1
CSASLPVEQYF
TGCAGTGCTAGTCTCCCGGTCGAGCAGTACTTC
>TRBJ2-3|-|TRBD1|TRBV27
CASSLFQGGTDTQYF
TGTGCCAGCAGTTTATTCCAGGGGGGCACAGATACGCAGTATTTT
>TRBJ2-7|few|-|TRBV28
CASSSGWGSGEQYF
TGTGCCAGCAGTTCAGGCTGGGGGTCGGGAGAGCAGTACTTC
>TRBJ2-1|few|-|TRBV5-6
CASSTGTQLRDEQFF
TGTGCCAGCAGCACGGGGACTCAGCTCAGGGATGAGCAGTTCTTC
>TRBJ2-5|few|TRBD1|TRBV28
CASTEAGGRSGETQYF
TGTGCCAGCACTGAGGCAGGGGGCAGATCAGGAGAGACCCAGTACTTC
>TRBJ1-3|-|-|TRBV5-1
CASRQSVAGNTIYF
TGCGCCAGCAGACAAAGCGTGGCTGGAAACACCATATATTTT
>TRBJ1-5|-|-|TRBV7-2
CASSLQFWGNQPQHF
TGTGCCAGCAGCTTACAATTTTGGGGAAATCAGCCCCAGCATTTT
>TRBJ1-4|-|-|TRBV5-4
CASSLGQAGTNEKLFF
TGTGCCAGCAGCTTGGGTCAGGCAGGGACAAATGAAAAACTGTTTTTT
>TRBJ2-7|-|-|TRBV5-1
CASSLEAAAYEQYF
TGCGCCAGCAGCTTGGAAGCAGCAGCCTACGAGCAGTACTTC
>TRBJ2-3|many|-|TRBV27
CASKGPTDTQYF
TGTGCCAGCAAGGGCCCCACAGATACGCAGTATTTT
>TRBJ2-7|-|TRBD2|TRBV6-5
CASVGGGEQYF
TGTGCCAGCGTCGGGGGGGGCGAGCAGTACTTC
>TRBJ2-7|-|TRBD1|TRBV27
CASSLSFDRTDRGIGSSEQYF
TGTGCCAGCAGTTTATCTTTCGACAGAACCGACAGGGGCATCGGTTCTAGCGAGCAGTACTTC
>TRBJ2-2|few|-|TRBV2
CASSEGGQQITGELFF
TGTGCCAGCAGTGAAGGCGGTCAACAGATAACCGGGGAGCTGTTTTTT
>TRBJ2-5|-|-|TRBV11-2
CASGEQETQYF
TGTGCCAGCGGGGAGCAAGAGACCCAGTACTTC
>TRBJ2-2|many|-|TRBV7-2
CASSLMLHTGELFF
TGTGCCAGCAGCTTAATGCTACACACCGGGGAGCTGTTTTTT
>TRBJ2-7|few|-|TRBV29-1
CSAGQLDEQYF
TGCAGCGCTGGACAGCTTGACGAGCAGTACTTC
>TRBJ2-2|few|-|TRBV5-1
CASNRDGGHNDGELFF
TGCGCCAGCAACAGGGACGGGGGCCACAATGACGGGGAGCTGTTTTTT
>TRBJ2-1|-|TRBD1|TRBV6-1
CASERYRTGNNEQFF
TGTGCCTCTGAAAGGTACCGGACAGGGAACAATGAGCAGTTCTTC
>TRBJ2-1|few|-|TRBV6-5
CASSRKQGFEQFF
TGTGCCAGCAGTCGGAAACAGGGATTTGAGCAGTTCTTC
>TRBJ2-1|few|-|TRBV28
CASSQGVIRSNEQFF
TGTGCCAGCAGCCAAGGGGTAATAAGGTCTAATGAGCAGTTCTTC
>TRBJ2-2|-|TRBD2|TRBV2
CARSRGLAQNTGELFF
TGTGCCAGAAGCAGGGGACTAGCGCAGAACACCGGGGAGCTGTTTTTT
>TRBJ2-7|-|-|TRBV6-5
CASSYSQSTYEQYF
TGTGCCAGCAGTTACAGCCAGAGTACCTACGAGCAGTACTTC
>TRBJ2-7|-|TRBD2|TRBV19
CASSAGLAIGEQYF
TGTGCCAGTAGTGCGGGACTAGCAATCGGCGAGCAGTACTTC
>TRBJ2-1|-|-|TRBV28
CASYEYNEQFF
TGTGCCAGCTATGAGTACAATGAGCAGTTCTTC
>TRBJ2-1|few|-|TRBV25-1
CASSDRYGAGEQFF
TGTGCCAGCAGTGACCGATACGGGGCTGGTGAGCAGTTCTTC
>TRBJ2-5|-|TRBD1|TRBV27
CASQMKETGAPQYF
TGTGCCAGCCAAATGAAAGAAACAGGGGCGCCCCAGTACTTC